This T cell receptor beta chain originates from a study of cytomegalovirus exposure and HLA in healthy donors. Whole-study findings and limits: For most TCR beta V segments, an earlier analysis put the productive rate at about 87% or about 30% of the time. When a later analysis was performed, an Asian-associated ancestry cluster reportedly had fewer N-insertions than the 666-donor mean.

It was healthy bone marrow donors who served as donors. Each donor was nominally healthy when sampled (though unrecorded immune exposures were likely). The PCR was carried out with 60 Vbeta primers and 13 Jbeta primers. Assay used: immunoSEQ multiplex PCR; TCRdb lists only in-frame clones, some missing. Among about 180,000 clones listed, around 82% were seen once. In this sample, this clone turned up a few times. Antigen: not known. This receptor was taken from a man aged 55 to 70 in good health and CMV-seronegative. The material sequenced was PBMCs.

The DNA of the CDR3 is TGTGCCAGCAGCACCGGACAGAGCAGCACAGATACGCAGTATTTT. Amino acids: CASSTGQSSTDTQYF. The J gene is TRBJ2-3, the V gene TRBV5-6; possible D gene TRBD1, 6 bases. CDR1 and CDR2 (germline): SGHDT, YYEEEE. Trimming removed 4 bases from V and 0 bases from J, with 12 bases in between. The CDR3 is 15 residues long.